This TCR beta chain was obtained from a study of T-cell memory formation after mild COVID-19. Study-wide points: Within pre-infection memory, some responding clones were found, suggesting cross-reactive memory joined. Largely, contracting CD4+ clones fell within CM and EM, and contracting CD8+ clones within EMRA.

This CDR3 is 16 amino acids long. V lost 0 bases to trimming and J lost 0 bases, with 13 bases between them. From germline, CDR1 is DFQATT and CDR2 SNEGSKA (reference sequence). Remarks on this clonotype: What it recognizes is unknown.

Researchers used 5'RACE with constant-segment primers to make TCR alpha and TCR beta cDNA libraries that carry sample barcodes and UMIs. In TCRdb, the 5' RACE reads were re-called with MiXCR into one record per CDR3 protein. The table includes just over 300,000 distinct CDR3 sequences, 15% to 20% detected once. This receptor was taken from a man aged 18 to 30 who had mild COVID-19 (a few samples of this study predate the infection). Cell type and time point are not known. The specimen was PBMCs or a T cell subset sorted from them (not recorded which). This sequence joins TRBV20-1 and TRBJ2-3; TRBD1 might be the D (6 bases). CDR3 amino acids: CSARDEGVSSTDTQYF. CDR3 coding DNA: TGCAGTGCTAGAGATGAGGGGGTATCAAGCACAGATACGCAGTATTTT.